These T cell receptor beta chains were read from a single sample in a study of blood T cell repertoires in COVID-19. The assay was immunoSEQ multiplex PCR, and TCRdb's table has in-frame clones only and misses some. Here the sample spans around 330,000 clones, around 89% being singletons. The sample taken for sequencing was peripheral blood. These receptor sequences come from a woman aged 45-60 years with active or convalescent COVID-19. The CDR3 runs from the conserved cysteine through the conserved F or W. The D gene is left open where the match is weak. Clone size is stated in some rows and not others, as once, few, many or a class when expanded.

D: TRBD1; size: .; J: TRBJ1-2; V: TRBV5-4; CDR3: CASSFRSGTGFLGYTF; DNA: TGTGCCAGCAGCTTTCGATCCGGGACAGGGTTCCTGGGCTACACCTTC
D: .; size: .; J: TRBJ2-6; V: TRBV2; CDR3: CASTQDSPTPGANVLTF; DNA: TGTGCCAGCACACAGGACAGTCCCACCCCCGGGGCCAACGTCCTGACTTTC
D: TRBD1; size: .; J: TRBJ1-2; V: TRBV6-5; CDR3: CASKTRGLIYGYTF; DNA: TGTGCCAGCAAAACGAGGGGGCTCATCTATGGCTACACCTTC
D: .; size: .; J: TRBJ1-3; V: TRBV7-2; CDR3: CASSLVTGGANGNTIYF; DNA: TGTGCCAGCAGCTTAGTAACTGGGGGGGCGAATGGAAACACCATATATTTT
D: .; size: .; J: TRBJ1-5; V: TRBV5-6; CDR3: CASTGGNQPQHF; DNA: TGTGCCAGCACCGGGGGCAATCAGCCCCAGCATTTT
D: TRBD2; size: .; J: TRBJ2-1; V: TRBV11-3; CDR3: CASSFGGSSYNEQFF; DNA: TGTGCCAGCAGCTTTGGCGGGAGCTCCTACAATGAGCAGTTCTTC
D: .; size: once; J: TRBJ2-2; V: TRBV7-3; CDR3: CASSSPPGRRTGELFF; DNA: TGTGCCAGCAGCTCTCCACCCGGGAGACGGACCGGGGAGCTGTTTTTT
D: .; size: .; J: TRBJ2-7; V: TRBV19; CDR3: CASSIHLSSYEQYF; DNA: TGTGCCAGTAGTATCCACTTGAGCTCCTACGAGCAGTACTTC
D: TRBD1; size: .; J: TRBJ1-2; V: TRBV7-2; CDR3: CASSFQGANYGYTF; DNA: TGTGCCAGCAGCTTCCAGGGGGCGAACTATGGCTACACCTTC
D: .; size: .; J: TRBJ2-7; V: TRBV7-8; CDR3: CASSPDKGSKYF; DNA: TGTGCCAGCAGCCCTGACAAAGGGAGTAAGTACTTC
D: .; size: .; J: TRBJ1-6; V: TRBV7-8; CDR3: CASSPQLNSPLHF; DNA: TGTGCCAGCAGCCCCCAACTAAATTCACCCCTCCACTTT
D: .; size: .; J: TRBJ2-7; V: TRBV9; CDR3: CASSVDWSSSYEQYF; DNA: TGTGCCAGCAGCGTCGACTGGTCCAGCTCCTACGAGCAGTACTTC
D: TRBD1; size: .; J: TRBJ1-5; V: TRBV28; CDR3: CASSFPTGTGRSQPQHF; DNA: TGTGCCAGCAGTTTTCCAACGGGGACAGGGCGGAGTCAGCCCCAGCATTTT
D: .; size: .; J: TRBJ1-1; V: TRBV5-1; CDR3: CASSLNGGNTEAFF; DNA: TGCGCCAGCAGCTTGAACGGCGGGAATACTGAAGCTTTCTTT
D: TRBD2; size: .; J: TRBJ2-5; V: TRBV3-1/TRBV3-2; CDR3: CASSTRRASGRAFETQYF; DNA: TGTGCCAGCAGCACAAGGCGGGCTAGCGGGAGGGCCTTTGAGACCCAGTACTTC
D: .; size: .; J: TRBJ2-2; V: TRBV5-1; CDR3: CASSKTGNTGELFF; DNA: TGCGCCAGCAGCAAAACAGGGAACACCGGGGAGCTGTTTTTT
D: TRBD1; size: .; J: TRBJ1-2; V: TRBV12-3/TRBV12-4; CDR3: CASSGQGRGYTF; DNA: TGTGCCAGCAGTGGACAGGGAAGAGGCTACACCTTC
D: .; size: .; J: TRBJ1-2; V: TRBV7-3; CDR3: CASSPLPGGAGYGYTF; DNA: TGTGCCAGCAGCCCATTGCCGGGGGGCGCGGGCTATGGCTACACCTTC
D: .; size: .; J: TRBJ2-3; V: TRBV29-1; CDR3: CSVETGDTQYF; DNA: TGCAGCGTTGAAACTGGAGATACGCAGTATTTT
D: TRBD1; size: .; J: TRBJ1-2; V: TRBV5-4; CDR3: CASSAGQGNYGYTF; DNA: TGTGCCAGCAGCGCGGGACAGGGGAACTATGGCTACACCTTC
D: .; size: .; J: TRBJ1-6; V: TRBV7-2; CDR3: CASSFDRWNNSPLHF; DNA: TGTGCCAGCAGCTTCGACAGGTGGAATAATTCACCCCTCCACTTT
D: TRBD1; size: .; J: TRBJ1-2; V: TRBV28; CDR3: CASSVYGTGRNYGYTF; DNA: TGTGCCAGCAGTGTTTACGGGACAGGGCGAAACTATGGCTACACCTTC
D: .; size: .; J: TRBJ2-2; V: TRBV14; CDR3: CASSQIWTPRFNTGELFF; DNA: TGTGCCAGCAGCCAAATCTGGACTCCGAGATTCAACACCGGGGAGCTGTTTTTT
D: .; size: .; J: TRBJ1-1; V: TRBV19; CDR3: CASSIFGGGTEAFF; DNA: TGTGCCAGTAGTATTTTCGGGGGAGGCACTGAAGCTTTCTTT
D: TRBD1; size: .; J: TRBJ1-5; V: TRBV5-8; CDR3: CASSLGTGGATNQPQHF; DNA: TGTGCCAGCAGCTTGGGGACAGGGGGCGCGACGAATCAGCCCCAGCATTTT
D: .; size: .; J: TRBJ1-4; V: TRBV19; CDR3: CASRDLGRSTNEKLFF; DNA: TGTGCCAGTCGGGATCTCGGACGGTCAACTAATGAAAAACTGTTTTTT
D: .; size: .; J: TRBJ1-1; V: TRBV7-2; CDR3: CASSSSSNTEAFF; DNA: TGTGCCAGCAGCTCAAGTAGTAACACTGAAGCTTTCTTT
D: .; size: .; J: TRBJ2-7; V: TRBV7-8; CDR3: CASSLAVGGSVQYF; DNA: TGTGCCAGCAGCTTAGCGGTCGGGGGTTCGGTGCAGTACTTC